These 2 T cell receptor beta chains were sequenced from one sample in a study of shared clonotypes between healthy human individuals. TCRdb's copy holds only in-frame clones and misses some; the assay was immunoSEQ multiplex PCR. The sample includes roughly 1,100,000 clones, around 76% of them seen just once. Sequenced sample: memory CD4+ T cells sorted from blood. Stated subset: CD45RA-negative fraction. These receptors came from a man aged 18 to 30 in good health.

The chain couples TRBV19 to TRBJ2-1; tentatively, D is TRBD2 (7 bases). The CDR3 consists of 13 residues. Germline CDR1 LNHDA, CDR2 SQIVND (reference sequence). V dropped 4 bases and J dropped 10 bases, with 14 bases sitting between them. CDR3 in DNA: TGTGCCAGTAGTACGGGGGGCCCTCAGGAGCAGTTCTTC. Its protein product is CASSTGGPQEQFF. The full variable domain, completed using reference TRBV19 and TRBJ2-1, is DGGITQSPKYLFRKEGQNVTLSCEQNLNHDAMYWYRQDPGQGLRLIYYSQIVNDFQKGDIAEGYSVSREKKESFPLTVTSAQKNPTAFYLCASSTGGPQEQFFGPGTRLTVL.

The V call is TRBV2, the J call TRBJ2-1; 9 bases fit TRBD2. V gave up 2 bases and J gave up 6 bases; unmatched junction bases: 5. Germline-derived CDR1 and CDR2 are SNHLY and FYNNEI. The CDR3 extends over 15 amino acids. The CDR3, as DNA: TGTGCCAGCAGTGAACTAGGACTAGCGTCCAATGAGCAGTTCTTC. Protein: CASSELGLASNEQFF.